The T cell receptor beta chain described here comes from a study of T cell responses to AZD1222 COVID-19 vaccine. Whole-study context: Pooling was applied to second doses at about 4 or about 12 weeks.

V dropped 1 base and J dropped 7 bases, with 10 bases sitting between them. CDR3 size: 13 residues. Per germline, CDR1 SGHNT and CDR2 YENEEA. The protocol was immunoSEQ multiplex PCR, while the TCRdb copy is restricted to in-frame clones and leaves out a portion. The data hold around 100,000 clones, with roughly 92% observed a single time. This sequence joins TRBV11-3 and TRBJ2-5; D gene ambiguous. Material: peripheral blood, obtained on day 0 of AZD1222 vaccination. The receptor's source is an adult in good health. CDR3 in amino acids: CASSLGRWGTQYF. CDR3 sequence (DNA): TGTGCCAGCAGCTTAGGGCGCTGGGGGACCCAGTACTTC.